This TCR beta chain was recovered during a study of Ad26.COV2.S vaccination and SARS-CoV-2 variants. Data came from immunoSEQ multiplex PCR; TCRdb stores just in-frame clones and leaves some out. The sample has roughly 350,000 clones; about 85% are singletons. The treatment was: around 19 received Ad26.COV2.S at low or high dose, single or two shots; roughly five received placebo; per-sample allocation not given. Collection of samples fell on day 63 after the first vaccine or placebo injection. It was Wuhan-strain SARS-CoV-2 spike that the Ad26 vaccine vector expressed. Germline-derived CDR1 and CDR2 are SQVTM and ANQGSEA. Between the trimmed V and J ends, which lost 3 bases and 1 base, there was a span of 7 bases. The CDR3 runs to 13 residues.

The V call is TRBV29-1, the J call TRBJ1-3; the D is unclear. The sequence was collected from a person aged 18 to 59 who received the Ad26.COV2.S COVID-19 vaccine or a placebo. The specimen was peripheral blood, collected in a trial of Ad26.COV2.S vaccine versus placebo. The CDR3 loop is CSVDTSSGNTIYF. CDR3 nucleotides: TGCAGCGTTGACACCTCTTCTGGAAACACCATATATTTT.